One sample yielded the 5 T cell receptor beta chains listed below, sequenced in a study of T cell changes during pregnancy in multiple sclerosis. The assay was immunoSEQ multiplex PCR, and TCRdb's table has in-frame clones only and misses some. The sample comprises about 59,000 clones, roughly 94% of which are singletons, and 2.5% rests with the top ten. The sequencing used CD8+ T cells from peripheral blood mononuclear cells, collected after pregnancy. Receptors originate from a female donor with multiple sclerosis, enrolled in a pregnancy study.

This sequence joins TRBV27 and TRBJ2-1, with TRBD1 identical over 7 bases. CDR3 length: 16 amino acids. Germline CDR1 reads MNHEY; CDR2 reads SMNVEV (reference sequence). Trimming removed 4 bases from V and 5 bases from J; junction bases left unmatched: 11. CDR3 bases: TGTGCCAGCAGTTGGGGGACAGCCTATAGAGACAATGAGCAGTTCTTC. This codes for CASSWGTAYRDNEQFF.

The V and J genes are TRBV29-1 and TRBJ2-1; 12 bases match TRBD2. Germline-derived CDR1 and CDR2 are SQVTM and ANQGSEA. There are 13 residues in the CDR3. Trimming removed 6 bases from V and 15 bases from J; junction bases left unmatched: 12. This CDR3 reads CSVMTSGSLGWFF. Written as DNA, the CDR3 is TGCAGCGTGATGACTAGCGGGAGCCTCGGCTGGTTCTTC.

This clone was seen more than once but under ten times. The chain uses TRBV19 and TRBJ2-5; D gene ambiguous. Per the germline V gene, CDR1 is LNHDA and CDR2 is SQIVND (reference sequence). The CDR3 has 13 residues. The V end lost 2 bases, the J end lost 5 bases, and 9 bases lay between the germline ends. This chain's CDR3 is CASSILIGETQYF. CDR3 DNA sequence: TGTGCCAGTAGTATATTGATCGGGGAGACCCAGTACTTC. The full variable domain, completed using reference TRBV19 and TRBJ2-5, is DGGITQSPKYLFRKEGQNVTLSCEQNLNHDAMYWYRQDPGQGLRLIYYSQIVNDFQKGDIAEGYSVSREKKESFPLTVTSAQKNPTAFYLCASSILIGETQYFGPGTRLLVL.

This clone was picked up one time. The rearrangement uses TRBV27 and TRBJ2-4; D remains ambiguous. Germline CDR1 reads MNHEY; CDR2 reads SMNVEV (reference sequence). This CDR3 contains 11 residues. V lost 7 bases to trimming and J lost 9 bases, with 10 bases between them. Here the CDR3 DNA reads TGTGCCAGCACCGAAGGCGGCATTCAGTACTTC. Its translation: CASTEGGIQYF.

This chain uses TRBV6-1 with TRBJ1-1; no reliable D call. Germline V gene lookup returns CDR1 MNHNS and CDR2 SASEGT. CDR3 length: 13 amino acids. The germline V and J ends were trimmed by 5 bases and 5 bases, with 12 bases remaining between them. CDR3 in DNA: TGTGCCAGCAGTCTCAACCTCCGGACTGAAGCTTTCTTT. Translated, it gives CASSLNLRTEAFF.